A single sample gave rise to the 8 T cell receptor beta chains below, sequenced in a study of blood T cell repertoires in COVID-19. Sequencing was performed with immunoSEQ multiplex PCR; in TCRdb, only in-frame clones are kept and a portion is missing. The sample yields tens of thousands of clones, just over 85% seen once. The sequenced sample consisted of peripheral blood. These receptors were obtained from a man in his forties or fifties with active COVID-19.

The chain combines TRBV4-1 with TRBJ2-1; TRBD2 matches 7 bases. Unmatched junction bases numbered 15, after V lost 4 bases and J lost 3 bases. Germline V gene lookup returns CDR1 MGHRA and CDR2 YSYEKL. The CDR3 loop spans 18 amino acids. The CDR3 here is CASSPRIELAGLYNEQFF. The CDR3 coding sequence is TGCGCCAGCAGCCCCCGAATAGAGTTAGCGGGCCTCTACAATGAGCAGTTCTTC.

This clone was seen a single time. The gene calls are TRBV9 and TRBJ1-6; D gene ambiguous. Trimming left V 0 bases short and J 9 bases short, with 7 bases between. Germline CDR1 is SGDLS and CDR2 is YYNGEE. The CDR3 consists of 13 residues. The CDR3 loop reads CASSVDPSSPLHF. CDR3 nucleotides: TGTGCCAGCAGCGTAGATCCCTCTTCACCCCTCCACTTT.

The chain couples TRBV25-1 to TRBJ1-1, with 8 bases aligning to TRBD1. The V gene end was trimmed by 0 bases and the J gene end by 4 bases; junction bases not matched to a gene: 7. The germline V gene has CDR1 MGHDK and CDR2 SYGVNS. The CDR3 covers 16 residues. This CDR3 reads CASSEYIGTGVTEAFF. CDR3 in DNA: TGTGCCAGCAGTGAATATATCGGGACAGGAGTCACTGAAGCTTTCTTT.

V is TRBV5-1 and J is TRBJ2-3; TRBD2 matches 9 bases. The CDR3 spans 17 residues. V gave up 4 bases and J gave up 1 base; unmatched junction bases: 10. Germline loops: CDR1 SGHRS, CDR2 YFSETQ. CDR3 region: CASSILGRTSGTDTQYF. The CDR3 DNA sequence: TGCGCCAGCAGCATTCTTGGAAGGACTAGCGGCACAGATACGCAGTATTTT.

CDR3 sequence: CASIQDRGPPQHF. The CDR3 bases are TGTGCCAGCATTCAAGACAGGGGGCCGCCCCAGCATTTT. This chain connects TRBV6-5 to TRBJ1-5, with TRBD1 matching 10 bases. CDR3 length equals 13 residues. Germline V gene data show CDR1 as MNHEY and CDR2 as SVGAGI. V lost 7 bases, J lost 9 bases, and 6 bases stayed unmatched.

The CDR3 nucleotides are TGCAGCGTTGGTCCGGGGGGGCTAACTTTCTTT. Protein sequence: CSVGPGGLTFF. The chain carries TRBV29-1 and TRBJ1-1; possibly TRBD1 for D (6 bases). The germline V gene encodes CDR1 SQVTM and CDR2 ANQGSEA. The CDR3 is 11 amino acids. V lost 4 bases to trimming and J lost 12 bases, with 15 bases between them.

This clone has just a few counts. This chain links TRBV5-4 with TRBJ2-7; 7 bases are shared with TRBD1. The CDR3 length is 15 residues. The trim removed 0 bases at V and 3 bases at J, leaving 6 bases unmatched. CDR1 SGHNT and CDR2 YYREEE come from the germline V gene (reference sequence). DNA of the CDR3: TGTGCCAGCAGCTTGGGGGGACAGCAATACTACGAGCAGTACTTC. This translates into CASSLGGQQYYEQYF.

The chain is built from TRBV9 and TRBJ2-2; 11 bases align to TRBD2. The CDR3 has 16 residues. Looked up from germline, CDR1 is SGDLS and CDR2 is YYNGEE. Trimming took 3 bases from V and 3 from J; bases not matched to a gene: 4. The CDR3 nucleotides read TGTGCCAGCAGCGGTTCTAGCGGGGGGCACACCGGGGAGCTGTTTTTT. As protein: CASSGSSGGHTGELFF.